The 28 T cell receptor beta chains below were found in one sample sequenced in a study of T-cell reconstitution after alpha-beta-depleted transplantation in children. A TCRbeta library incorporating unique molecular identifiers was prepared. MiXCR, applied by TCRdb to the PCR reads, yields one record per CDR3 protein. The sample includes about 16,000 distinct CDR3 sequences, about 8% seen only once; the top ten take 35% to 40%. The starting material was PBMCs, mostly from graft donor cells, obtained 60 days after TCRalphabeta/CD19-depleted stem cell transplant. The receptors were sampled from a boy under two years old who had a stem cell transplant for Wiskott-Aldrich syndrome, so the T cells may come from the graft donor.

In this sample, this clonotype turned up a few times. The CDR3 bases are TGCGCCAGCAGCTTGCCCAGGGTAACCGGGGAGCTGTTTTTT. Residues: CASSLPRVTGELFF. The V gene is TRBV5-1, the J gene TRBJ2-2; D possibly corresponds to TRBD1 (5 bases). The CDR3 contains 14 residues. Germline CDR1 and CDR2: SGHRS and YFSETQ. V was clipped by 1 base and J by 5 bases, with 9 bases between them.

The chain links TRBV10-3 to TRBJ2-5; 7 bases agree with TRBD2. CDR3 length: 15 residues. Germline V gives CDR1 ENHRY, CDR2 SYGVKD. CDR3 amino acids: CLISEKRGLQETQYF. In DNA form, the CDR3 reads TGTCTTATCAGTGAGAAGCGGGGTCTCCAAGAGACCCAGTACTTC.

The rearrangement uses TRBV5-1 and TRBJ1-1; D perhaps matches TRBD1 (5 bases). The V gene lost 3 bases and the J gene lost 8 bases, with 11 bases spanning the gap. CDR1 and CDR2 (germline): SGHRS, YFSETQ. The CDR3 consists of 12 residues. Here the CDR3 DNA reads TGCGCCAGCAGCTCCGGGACGGGAGAAGCTTTCTTT. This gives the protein CASSSGTGEAFF.

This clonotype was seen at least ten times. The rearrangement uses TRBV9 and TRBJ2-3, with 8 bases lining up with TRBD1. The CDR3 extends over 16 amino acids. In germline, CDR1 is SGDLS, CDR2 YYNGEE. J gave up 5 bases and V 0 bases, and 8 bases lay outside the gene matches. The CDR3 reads CASSVVGQGAVDTQYF. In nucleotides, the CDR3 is TGTGCCAGCAGCGTAGTTGGTCAGGGGGCGGTAGATACGCAGTATTTT.

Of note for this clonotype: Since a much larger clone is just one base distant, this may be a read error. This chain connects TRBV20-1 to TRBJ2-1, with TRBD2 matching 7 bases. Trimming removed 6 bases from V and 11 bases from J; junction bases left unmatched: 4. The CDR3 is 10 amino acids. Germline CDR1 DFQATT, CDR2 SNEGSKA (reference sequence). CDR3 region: CSARREKQFF. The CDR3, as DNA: TGCAGTGCCCGGCGGGAGAAGCAGTTCTTC.

The CDR3 bases are TGTGCCAGCAGTCCCGGGACACCTCTAGCCAAAAACATTCAGTACTTC. It yields the protein CASSPGTPLAKNIQYF. The chain is built from TRBV27 and TRBJ2-4; TRBD1 might be the D (6 bases). V was shortened by 5 bases and J by 0 bases, with 14 bases between the two germline ends. Germline loops: CDR1 MNHEY, CDR2 SMNVEV (reference sequence). The CDR3 totals 16 residues.

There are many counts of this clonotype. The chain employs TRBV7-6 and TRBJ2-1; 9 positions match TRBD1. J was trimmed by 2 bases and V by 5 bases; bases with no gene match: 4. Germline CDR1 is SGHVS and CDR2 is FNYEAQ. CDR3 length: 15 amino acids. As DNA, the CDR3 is TGTGCCAGCAGCCCCACAGGGGGCCCCTACAATGAGCAGTTCTTC. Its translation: CASSPTGGPYNEQFF.

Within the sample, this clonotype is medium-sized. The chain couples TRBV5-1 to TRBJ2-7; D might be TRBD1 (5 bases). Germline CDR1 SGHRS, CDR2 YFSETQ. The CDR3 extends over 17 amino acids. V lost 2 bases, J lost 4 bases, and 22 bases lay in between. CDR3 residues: CASSFGASTRNTYEQYF. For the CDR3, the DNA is TGCGCCAGCAGCTTTGGGGCCTCGACACGTAATACGTACGAGCAGTACTTC. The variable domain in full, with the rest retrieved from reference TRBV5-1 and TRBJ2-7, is KAGVTQTPRYLIKTRGQQVTLSCSPISGHRSVSWYQQTPGQGLQFLFEYFSETQRNKGNFPGRFSGRQFSNSRSEMNVSTLELGDSALYLCASSFGASTRNTYEQYFGPGTRLTVT.

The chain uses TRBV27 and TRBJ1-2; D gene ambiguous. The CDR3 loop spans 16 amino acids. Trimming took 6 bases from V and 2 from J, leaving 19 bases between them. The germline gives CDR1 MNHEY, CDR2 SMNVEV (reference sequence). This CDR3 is CASRPDMSTANYGYTF. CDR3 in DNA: TGTGCCAGCAGACCCGATATGTCCACGGCCAACTATGGCTACACCTTC.

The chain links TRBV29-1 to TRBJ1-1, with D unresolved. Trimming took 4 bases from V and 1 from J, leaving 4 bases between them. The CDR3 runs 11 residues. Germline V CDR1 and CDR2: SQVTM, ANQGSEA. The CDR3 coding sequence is TGCAGCGTTGTAGGGAACACTGAAGCTTTCTTT. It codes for CSVVGNTEAFF.

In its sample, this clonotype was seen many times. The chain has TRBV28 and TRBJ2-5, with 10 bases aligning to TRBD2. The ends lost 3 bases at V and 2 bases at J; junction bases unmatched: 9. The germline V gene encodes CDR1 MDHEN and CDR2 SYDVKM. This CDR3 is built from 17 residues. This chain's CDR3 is CASSFWIEREGQETQYF. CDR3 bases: TGTGCCAGCAGTTTCTGGATAGAGCGGGAGGGTCAAGAGACCCAGTACTTC.

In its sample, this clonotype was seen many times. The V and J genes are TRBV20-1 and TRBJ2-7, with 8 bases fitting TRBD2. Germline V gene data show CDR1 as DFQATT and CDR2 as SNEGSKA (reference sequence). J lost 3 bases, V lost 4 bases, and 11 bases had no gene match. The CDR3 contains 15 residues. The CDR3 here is CSATEGSGSNYEQYF. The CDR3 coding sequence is TGCAGTGCTACGGAGGGGAGCGGGAGCAACTACGAGCAGTACTTC.

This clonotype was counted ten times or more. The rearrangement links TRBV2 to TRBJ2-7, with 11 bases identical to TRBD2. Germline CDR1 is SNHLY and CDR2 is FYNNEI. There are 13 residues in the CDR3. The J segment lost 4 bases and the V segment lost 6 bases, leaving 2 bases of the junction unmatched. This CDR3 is CASRRTSGYEQYF. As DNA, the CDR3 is TGTGCCAGCAGAAGGACTAGCGGGTACGAGCAGTACTTC.

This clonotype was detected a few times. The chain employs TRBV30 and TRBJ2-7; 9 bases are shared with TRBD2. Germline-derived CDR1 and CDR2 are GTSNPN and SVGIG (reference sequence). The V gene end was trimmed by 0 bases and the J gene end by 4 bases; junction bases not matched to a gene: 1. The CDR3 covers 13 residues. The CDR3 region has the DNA TGTGCCTGGAGTGTAGCGGGAGGTTACGAGCAGTACTTC. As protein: CAWSVAGGYEQYF.

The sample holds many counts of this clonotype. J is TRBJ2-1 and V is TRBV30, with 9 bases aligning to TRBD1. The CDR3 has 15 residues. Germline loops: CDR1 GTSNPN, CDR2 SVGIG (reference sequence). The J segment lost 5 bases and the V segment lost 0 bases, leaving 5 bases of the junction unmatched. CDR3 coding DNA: TGTGCCTGGAGTGTAAGGGGGACAGGGCACAATGAGCAGTTCTTC. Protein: CAWSVRGTGHNEQFF. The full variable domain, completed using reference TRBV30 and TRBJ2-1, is SQTIHQWPATLVQPVGSPLSLECTVEGTSNPNLYWYRQAAGRGLQLLFYSVGIGQISSEVPQNLSASRPQDRQFILSSKKLLLSDSGFYLCAWSVRGTGHNEQFFGPGTRLTVL.

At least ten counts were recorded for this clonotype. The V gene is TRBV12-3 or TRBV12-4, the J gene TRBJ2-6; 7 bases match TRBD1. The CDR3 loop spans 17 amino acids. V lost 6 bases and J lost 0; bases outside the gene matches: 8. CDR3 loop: CASRAGTALSGANVLTF. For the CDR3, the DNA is TGTGCCAGCAGAGCCGGGACAGCACTCTCTGGGGCCAACGTCCTGACTTTC.

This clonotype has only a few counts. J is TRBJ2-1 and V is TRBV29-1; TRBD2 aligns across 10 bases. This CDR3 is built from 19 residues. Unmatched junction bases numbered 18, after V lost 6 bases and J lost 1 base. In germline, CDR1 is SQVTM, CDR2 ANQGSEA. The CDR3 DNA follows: TGCAGCGTACTGAAAACCGGGACTAGCGACCTAGTTTCCTACAATGAGCAGTTCTTC. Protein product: CSVLKTGTSDLVSYNEQFF.

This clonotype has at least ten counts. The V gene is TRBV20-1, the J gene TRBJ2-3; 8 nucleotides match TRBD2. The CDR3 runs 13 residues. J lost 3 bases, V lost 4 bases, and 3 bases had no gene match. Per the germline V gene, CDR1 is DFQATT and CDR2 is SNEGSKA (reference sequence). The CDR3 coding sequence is TGCAGTGCTACAATAGCGGGAACAGATACGCAGTATTTT. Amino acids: CSATIAGTDTQYF.

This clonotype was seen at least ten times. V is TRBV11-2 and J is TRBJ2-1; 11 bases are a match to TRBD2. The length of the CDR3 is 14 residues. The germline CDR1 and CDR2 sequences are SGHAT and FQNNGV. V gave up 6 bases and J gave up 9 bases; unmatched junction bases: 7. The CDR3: CASRVAGGPGEQFF. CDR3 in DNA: TGTGCCAGCAGAGTAGCGGGAGGGCCGGGTGAGCAGTTCTTC.

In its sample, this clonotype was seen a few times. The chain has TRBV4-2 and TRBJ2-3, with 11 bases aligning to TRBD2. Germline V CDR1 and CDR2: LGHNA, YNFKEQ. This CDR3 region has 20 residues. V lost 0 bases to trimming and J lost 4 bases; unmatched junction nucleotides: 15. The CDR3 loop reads CASSQDRRRNSGRVADTQYF. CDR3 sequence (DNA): TGTGCCAGCAGCCAAGATCGCCGACGAAATAGCGGGAGGGTTGCAGATACGCAGTATTTT.

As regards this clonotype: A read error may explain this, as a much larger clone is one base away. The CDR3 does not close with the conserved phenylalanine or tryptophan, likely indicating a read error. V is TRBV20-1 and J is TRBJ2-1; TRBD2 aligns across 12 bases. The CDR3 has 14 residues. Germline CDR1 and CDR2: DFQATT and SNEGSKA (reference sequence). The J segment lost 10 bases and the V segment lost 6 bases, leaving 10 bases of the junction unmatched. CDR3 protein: CSAWLGLAGAEQFI. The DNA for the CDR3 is TGCAGTGCGTGGCTGGGACTAGCGGGCGCGGAGCAGTTCATC.

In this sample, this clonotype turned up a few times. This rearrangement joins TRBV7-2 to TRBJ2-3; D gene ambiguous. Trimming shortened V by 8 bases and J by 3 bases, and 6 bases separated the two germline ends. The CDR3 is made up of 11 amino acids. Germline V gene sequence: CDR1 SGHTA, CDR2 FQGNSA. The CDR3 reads CASRLTDTQYF. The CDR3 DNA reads TGTGCCAGCCGCCTTACAGATACGCAGTATTTT.

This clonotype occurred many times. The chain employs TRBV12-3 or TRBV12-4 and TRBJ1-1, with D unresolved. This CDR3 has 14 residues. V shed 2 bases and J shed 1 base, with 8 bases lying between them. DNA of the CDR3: TGTGCCAGCAGTTTATCCCAGACGAACACTGAAGCTTTCTTT. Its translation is CASSLSQTNTEAFF.

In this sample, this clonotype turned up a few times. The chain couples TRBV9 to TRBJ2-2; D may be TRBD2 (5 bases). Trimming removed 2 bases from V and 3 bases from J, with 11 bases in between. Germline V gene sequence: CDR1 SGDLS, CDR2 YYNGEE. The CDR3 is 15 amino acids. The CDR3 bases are TGTGCCAGCAGCGTGGGCAGCGGCGACACCGGGGAGCTGTTTTTT. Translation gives CASSVGSGDTGELFF.

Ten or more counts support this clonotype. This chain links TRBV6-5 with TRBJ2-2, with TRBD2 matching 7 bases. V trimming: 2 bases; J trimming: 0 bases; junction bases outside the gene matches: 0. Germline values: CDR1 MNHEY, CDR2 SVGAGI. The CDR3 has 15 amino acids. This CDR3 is CASSYGLANTGELFF. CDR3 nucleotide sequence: TGTGCCAGCAGTTACGGACTAGCGAACACCGGGGAGCTGTTTTTT.

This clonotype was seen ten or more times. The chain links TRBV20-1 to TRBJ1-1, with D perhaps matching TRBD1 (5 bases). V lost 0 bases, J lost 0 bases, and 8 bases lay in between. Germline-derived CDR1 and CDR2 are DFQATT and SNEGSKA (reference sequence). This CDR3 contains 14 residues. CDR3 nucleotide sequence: TGCAGTGCTAGAGATCAGGGAATGAACACTGAAGCTTTCTTT. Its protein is CSARDQGMNTEAFF.

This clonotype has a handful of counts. The CDR3 DNA follows: TGTGCCAGCAGCGCCCCGGACGGAACCTACGAGCAGTACTTC. Translation gives CASSAPDGTYEQYF. This chain uses TRBV5-4 with TRBJ2-7, with D hard to call. This CDR3 region has 14 residues. CDR1 and CDR2 from the germline V gene are SGHNT and YYREEE (reference sequence). The ends were cut back, 4 bases at V and 2 bases at J, with 13 bases in the middle.

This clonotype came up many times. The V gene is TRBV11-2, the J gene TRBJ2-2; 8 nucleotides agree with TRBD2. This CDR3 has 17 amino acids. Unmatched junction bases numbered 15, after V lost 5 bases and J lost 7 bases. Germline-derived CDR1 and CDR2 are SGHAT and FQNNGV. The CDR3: CASSRFAGGHIGGELFF. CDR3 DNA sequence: TGTGCCAGCAGCCGCTTTGCGGGAGGCCACATTGGCGGGGAGCTGTTTTTT. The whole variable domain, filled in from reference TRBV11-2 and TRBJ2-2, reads EAGVAQSPRYKIIEKRQSVAFWCNPISGHATLYWYQQILGQGPKLLIQFQNNGVVDDSQLPKDRFSAERLKGVDSTLKIQPAKLEDSAVYLCASSRFAGGHIGGELFFGEGSRLTVL.